Presented here are 18 T cell receptor beta chains from one specimen sequenced in a study of CD8 T cells in Susac syndrome. It was with random hexamers that 0.5 to 1 ug RNA was reverse transcribed. TCRdb ran MiXCR on the immunoSEQ multiplex PCR reads and lists one entry per CDR3 protein. In the table there are roughly 250,000 distinct CDR3 sequences, 95% to 97% of which are singletons. Source material: CD4+ T cells from PBMCs. The source of these receptors is a human donor with Susac syndrome.

The rearrangement uses TRBV18 and TRBJ1-1, with 9 bases lining up with TRBD1. With 3 bases clipped from V and 2 bases from J, the junction kept 10 bases outside the gene matches. This CDR3 is 17 amino acids long. The V gene's germline CDR1 is KGHSH and CDR2 LQKENI. CDR3 sequence (DNA): TGTGCCAGCTCACCTTCGGGACAGGGACTCCCTAACACTGAAGCTTTCTTT. Its protein product is CASSPSGQGLPNTEAFF.

This clonotype was seen just once. The V and J genes are TRBV4-1 and TRBJ2-1; the D call may be TRBD1 or TRBD2 (5 bases each). CDR3 length: 17 residues. Germline CDR1 reads MGHRA; CDR2 reads YSYEKL. V was shortened by 1 base and J by 0 bases, with 13 bases between the two germline ends. CDR3 in amino acids: CASSQVPGTSSYNEQFF. The CDR3 DNA follows: TGCGCCAGCAGCCAAGTTCCGGGGACGAGCTCCTACAATGAGCAGTTCTTC.

V and J are TRBV9 and TRBJ2-1; tentatively, D is TRBD1 (6 bases). V was cut by 3 bases and J by 12 bases, with 22 bases left in between. This CDR3 spans 15 amino acids. CDR1 is SGDLS, CDR2 YYNGEE, per germline. The CDR3 DNA reads TGTGCCAGCAGCGGAGCATTCACAGGGACAAGCGCGCAGTTCTTC. The encoded protein is CASSGAFTGTSAQFF.

The rearrangement links TRBV14 to TRBJ2-7, with 10 bases fitting TRBD2. The trim removed 4 bases at V and 5 bases at J, leaving 8 bases unmatched. The CDR3 is 15 residues long. Germline CDR1 and CDR2: SGHDN and FVKESK. Written as DNA, the CDR3 is TGTGCCAGCAGCCCCATCGGACTAGCGGTTAACGAGCAGTACTTC. It yields the protein CASSPIGLAVNEQYF. The complete variable domain, with remaining parts taken from reference TRBV14 and TRBJ2-7, reads EAGVTQFPSHSVIEKGQTVTLRCDPISGHDNLYWYRRVMGKEIKFLLHFVKESKQDESGMPNNRFLAERTGGTYSTLKVQPAELEDSGVYFCASSPIGLAVNEQYFGPGTRLTVT.

This clonotype was seen once. The chain carries TRBV6-5 and TRBJ2-1; TRBD2 is a possible D gene (6 bases). Trimming cost V 11 bases and J 2 bases, with 19 bases left between them. This CDR3 is 15 amino acids long. Germline assignment: CDR1 MNHEY and CDR2 SVGAGI. The CDR3 DNA follows: TGTGCCGCTAAAAGAAGGCGGGATCCCTACAATGAGCAGTTCTTC. Protein product: CAAKRRRDPYNEQFF.

The J gene is TRBJ1-4, the V gene TRBV30, with D unresolved. The V gene lost 2 bases and the J gene lost 4 bases, with 11 bases spanning the gap. Germline lookup yields CDR1 GTSNPN and CDR2 SVGIG (reference sequence). The CDR3 runs to 14 residues. CDR3 DNA sequence: TGTGCCTGGAGTATCACTGGTTATAATGAAAAACTGTTTTTT. This gives the protein CAWSITGYNEKLFF.

Only one count was recorded for this clonotype. V usage is TRBV6-5 and J usage is TRBJ2-7; 7 nucleotides agree with TRBD1. Unmatched junction bases numbered 1, after V lost 0 bases and J lost 2 bases. The CDR3 extends over 14 amino acids. Germline lookup yields CDR1 MNHEY and CDR2 SVGAGI. For the CDR3, the DNA is TGTGCCAGCAGTTACTCGGACAGGACCTACGAGCAGTACTTC. It codes for CASSYSDRTYEQYF.

The V and J genes are TRBV5-4 and TRBJ2-3; D is possibly TRBD2 (5 bases). Deletions cut 4 bases from V and 4 bases from J, with 10 bases between. The CDR3 totals 13 residues. Germline V gene sequence: CDR1 SGHNT, CDR2 YYREEE (reference sequence). This CDR3 reads CASSGGLSDTQYF. CDR3 coding DNA: TGTGCCAGCAGCGGCGGACTTTCAGATACGCAGTATTTT.

This chain joins TRBV5-1 and TRBJ2-2, with D possibly matching TRBD2 (5 bases). Germline V gene sequence: CDR1 SGHRS, CDR2 YFSETQ. The CDR3 is 14 residues long. V lost 3 bases and J lost 7, with 13 bases in between. This chain's CDR3 is CASSSRTGGGELFF. The DNA for the CDR3 is TGCGCCAGCAGCTCCAGGACTGGCGGCGGGGAGCTGTTTTTT.

This clonotype appeared a single time. The chain employs TRBV20-1 and TRBJ1-4, with 7 bases lining up with TRBD1. Germline CDR1 reads DFQATT; CDR2 reads SNEGSKA (reference sequence). The CDR3 runs 15 residues. J was trimmed by 5 bases and V by 3 bases; bases with no gene match: 9. The DNA for the CDR3 is TGCAGTGCTAGTAGGGACAGCGGGTTGAATGAAAAACTGTTTTTT. It encodes CSASRDSGLNEKLFF.

This chain connects TRBV4-1 to TRBJ2-5; D ambiguous. The germline V gene has CDR1 MGHRA and CDR2 YSYEKL. The CDR3 has 13 residues. V shed 3 bases and J shed 5 bases, with 10 bases lying between them. Here the CDR3 DNA reads TGCGCCAGCAGCCACGCAGTAGTGGAGACCCAGTACTTC. The encoded protein is CASSHAVVETQYF.

This sequence joins TRBV28 and TRBJ2-7; 7 bases line up with TRBD2. The CDR3 totals 14 residues. V gave up 7 bases and J gave up 5 bases; unmatched junction bases: 11. CDR1 and CDR2 from the germline V gene are MDHEN and SYDVKM. The CDR3 DNA reads as TGTGCCAGCACCCCCGGCGGGAGTCGAAACGAGCAGTACTTC. It yields the protein CASTPGGSRNEQYF.

CDR3 residues: CASSVAAVLILDEQFF. The CDR3, as DNA: TGTGCCAGCAGCGTAGCGGCGGTCCTGATCCTGGATGAGCAGTTCTTC. V and J are TRBV9 and TRBJ2-1; D is unresolved. Per germline, CDR1 SGDLS and CDR2 YYNGEE. The CDR3 is 16 residues long. Trimming cost V 0 bases and J 8 bases, with 18 bases left between them.

The chain uses TRBV27 and TRBJ2-3, with D unresolved. Per germline, CDR1 MNHEY and CDR2 SMNVEV (reference sequence). CDR3 size: 15 residues. Trimming removed 4 bases at V and 0 bases at J, with 11 bases between. The CDR3 DNA is TGTGCCAGCAGTTCCTACCGGAAAAGCACAGATACGCAGTATTTT. Translating it yields CASSSYRKSTDTQYF.

This clonotype has just one count. The chain joins TRBV2 to TRBJ1-2; D not resolved. V dropped 6 bases and J dropped 6 bases, with 5 bases sitting between them. CDR3 length: 10 residues. Germline CDR1 is SNHLY and CDR2 is FYNNEI. The CDR3 reads CASRDDGYTF. CDR3 sequence (DNA): TGTGCCAGCAGAGATGATGGCTACACCTTC.

This clonotype was observed once. The chain carries TRBV30 and TRBJ2-7; 12 positions agree with TRBD2. Germline CDR1 reads GTSNPN; CDR2 reads SVGIG (reference sequence). Losses at the gene ends were 3 bases for V and 5 bases for J; bases not matched to a gene: 8. The CDR3 loop spans 15 amino acids. CDR3 nucleotide sequence: TGTGCCTGGAGCGGACTAACTAGCGGGAGGCACGAGCAGTACTTC. Translation gives CAWSGLTSGRHEQYF.

The rearrangement links TRBV7-8 to TRBJ2-1, with 10 bases that match TRBD2. The germline V gene encodes CDR1 SGHVS and CDR2 FQNEAQ. J gave up 6 bases and V 5 bases, and 10 bases lay outside the gene matches. This CDR3 spans 16 amino acids. CDR3 loop: CASSKKREGITNEQFF. The CDR3 bases are TGTGCCAGCAGCAAAAAGCGGGAGGGCATCACCAATGAGCAGTTCTTC.

This chain links TRBV11-3 with TRBJ1-1; TRBD1 matches at 8 bases. The germline V gene has CDR1 SGHNT and CDR2 YENEEA. V lost 6 bases, J lost 2 bases, and 5 bases stayed unmatched. The CDR3 runs 14 residues. The CDR3 sequence: CASSPQGDNTEAFF. DNA for the CDR3: TGTGCCAGCAGTCCACAGGGGGATAACACTGAAGCTTTCTTT.